Listed here are 29 T cell receptor beta chains from one sample, sequenced in a study of blood T cells in healthy people across ages. A second about 6 to 12 cycle PCR used barcoded and J-beta primers. Using its own MiXCR run on the 5' RACE reads, TCRdb lists one record per CDR3 protein. Among roughly 1,100,000 distinct CDR3 sequences listed, under 30% were seen once. These data were likewise used in another study, on T cells of mothers and their children.

Sequencing used blood. These receptors were collected from a girl aged 2 to 9 in good health.

This rearrangement joins TRBV4-3 to TRBJ2-1; perhaps TRBD1 as D (6 bases). This CDR3 contains 14 residues. Trimming took 0 bases from V and 8 from J, leaving 11 bases between them. Germline CDR1 is LGHNA and CDR2 is YSLEER. CDR3 amino acids: CASSQERGHDEQFF. The CDR3 DNA reads as TGCGCCAGCAGCCAAGAACGGGGACATGATGAGCAGTTCTTC.

In nucleotides, the CDR3 is TGTGCCAGCAGTTCCTCACCCAGGGGAGCCAAAAACATTCAGTACTTC. Encoded protein: CASSSSPRGAKNIQYF. V gene TRBV6-2 or TRBV6-3 combines with J gene TRBJ2-4; tentative D call: TRBD1 (6 bases). Germline CDR1 and CDR2: MNHEY and SVGEGT. This CDR3 region has 16 residues. Trimming removed 4 bases from V and 0 bases from J, with 13 bases in between.

This clonotype has only a few counts. This sequence joins TRBV2 and TRBJ2-7; no reliable D call. V was pared by 11 bases and J by 1 base, with 15 bases between. The CDR3 is made up of 13 amino acids. The germline V gene has CDR1 SNHLY and CDR2 FYNNEI. The chain's CDR3 is CASGFGPSYEQYF. The CDR3 DNA sequence: TGTGCCTCCGGCTTTGGGCCTTCCTACGAGCAGTACTTC.

The chain employs TRBV20-1 and TRBJ2-5, with D uncertain. TRBJ2-1 matches the DNA end more closely, so the J call is doubtful. Germline CDR1 reads DFQATT; CDR2 reads SNEGSKA (reference sequence). The CDR3 contains 12 residues. This CDR3 is CSARMWPEEQFF. Here the CDR3 DNA reads TGCAGTGCTAGAATGTGGCCTGAAGAGCAGTTCTTC.

V usage is TRBV12-3 or TRBV12-4 and J usage is TRBJ2-1; D not resolved. The V end lost 3 bases, the J end lost 8 bases, and 11 bases lay between the germline ends. The CDR3 has 13 residues. The CDR3 bases are TGTGCCAGCAGTTTTCGAGAAATCGATGAGCAGTTCTTC. Its translation is CASSFREIDEQFF.

This sequence joins TRBV11-1 and TRBJ2-6, with a weak D call TRBD2 (7 bases). The CDR3 is 19 amino acids. The germline V gene has CDR1 SGHAT and CDR2 FQDESV (reference sequence). The V and J ends lost 5 bases and 0 bases respectively, with 20 bases between them. This CDR3 is CASSHPSAGALSGANVLTF. CDR3 bases: TGTGCCAGCAGCCACCCTAGCGCGGGGGCTCTCTCTGGGGCCAACGTCCTGACTTTC.

The gene calls are TRBV7-2 and TRBJ2-5, with 9 bases that match TRBD1. V was clipped by 5 bases and J by 3 bases; unmatched bases: 10. Germline values: CDR1 SGHTA, CDR2 FQGNSA. This CDR3 has 16 residues. CDR3 DNA sequence: TGTGCCAGCAGCCCTAGGACAGGGGAAATCGAAGAGACCCAGTACTTC. Its translation is CASSPRTGEIEETQYF.

This clonotype was seen more than once but under ten times. The rearrangement uses TRBV29-1 and TRBJ2-5; D is possibly TRBD1 or TRBD2 (6 bases each). The CDR3 runs 13 residues. Germline V lookup: CDR1 SQVTM, CDR2 ANQGSEA. V was cut by 4 bases and J by 3 bases, with 12 bases left in between. The CDR3 is CSVARGPKETQYF. The CDR3 DNA reads TGCAGCGTTGCCCGGGGGCCGAAAGAGACCCAGTACTTC.

Only a few counts were recorded for this clonotype. This chain links TRBV3-1 with TRBJ2-5, with D possibly being TRBD2 (5 bases). Trimming took off 1 base at V and 4 bases at J, with 13 bases between the two ends. The CDR3 covers 15 residues. Per the germline V gene, CDR1 is LGHDT and CDR2 is YNNKEL (reference sequence). The CDR3 bases are TGTGCCAGCAGCCAAGTCGGGCTAGCAGTAGAGACCCAGTACTTC. This sequence encodes CASSQVGLAVETQYF.

There are a few counts of this clonotype. The conserved final phenylalanine or tryptophan is absent from the CDR3, which likely points to a read error. The chain employs TRBV13 and TRBJ1-4, with D unclear. Germline CDR1 reads PRHDT; CDR2 reads FYEKMQ (reference sequence). The V and J ends lost 2 bases and 6 bases respectively, with 10 bases between them. There are 14 residues in the CDR3. CDR3: CASSLSGSYEKLFS. CDR3 nucleotide sequence: TGTGCCAGCAGCTTATCGGGGAGCTATGAAAAACTGTTTTCT.

The rearrangement links TRBV5-1 to TRBJ2-3, with TRBD1 matching over 8 bases. In germline, CDR1 is SGHRS, CDR2 YFSETQ. The CDR3 length is 17 residues. The junction had 15 bases not matched to a gene; V was cut back by 9 bases and J by 0 bases. The CDR3 spells CATIDQGTGHSTDTQYF. The DNA of the CDR3 is TGCGCCACCATCGATCAGGGGACAGGTCATAGCACAGATACGCAGTATTTT.

In DNA form, the CDR3 reads TGCAGTGCTAGTGATCCAGCGGGAGACAATGAGCAGTTCTTC. Amino acids: CSASDPAGDNEQFF. The rearrangement uses TRBV20-1 and TRBJ2-1; 8 bases are a match to TRBD2. The CDR3 has 14 amino acids. Germline V gene sequence: CDR1 DFQATT, CDR2 SNEGSKA (reference sequence). After removal of 3 bases from V and 5 bases from J, the junction contained 6 bases not matched to a gene.

This clonotype showed up just a few times. The chain joins TRBV6-2 or TRBV6-3 to TRBJ1-4; 7 bases are shared with TRBD1. The CDR3 covers 14 residues. Per the germline V gene, CDR1 is MNHEY and CDR2 is SVGEGT. Trimming removed 5 bases from V and 8 bases from J; junction bases left unmatched: 8. Here the CDR3 DNA reads TGTGCCAGCAGTACCCGGGACAGAGGAGAAAAACTGTTTTTT. This encodes CASSTRDRGEKLFF.

This clonotype was observed a handful of times. The gene calls are TRBV7-2 and TRBJ2-5, with D hard to call. Trimming removed 2 bases at V and 2 bases at J, with 6 bases between. CDR1 is SGHTA and CDR2 is FQGNSA in the germline V gene. This CDR3 region has 13 residues. Here the CDR3 reads CASSLWSQETQYF. Written as DNA, the CDR3 is TGTGCCAGCAGCTTATGGTCTCAAGAGACCCAGTACTTC. Drawing the rest from reference TRBV7-2 and TRBJ2-5, the complete variable domain is GAGVSQSPSNKVTEKGKDVELRCDPISGHTALYWYRQSLGQGLEFLIYFQGNSAPDKSGLPSDRFSAERTGGSVSTLTIQRTQQEDSAVYLCASSLWSQETQYFGPGTRLLVL.

This clonotype was picked up a small number of times. The gene calls are TRBV6-5 and TRBJ2-5; possibly TRBD2 for D (5 bases). V was pared by 3 bases and J by 2 bases, with 22 bases between. Germline lookup yields CDR1 MNHEY and CDR2 SVGAGI. CDR3 length: 18 amino acids. This CDR3 is CASSYRLYLARLQETQYF. CDR3 sequence (DNA): TGTGCCAGCAGTTATCGACTATATCTTGCGCGGCTACAAGAGACCCAGTACTTC.

This clonotype was seen a few times. This chain links TRBV7-6 with TRBJ1-3; the D is unclear. This CDR3 is 15 amino acids long. Trimming took 1 base from V and 0 from J, leaving 7 bases between them. Germline assignment: CDR1 SGHVS and CDR2 FNYEAQ. The CDR3: CASSLEASSGNTIYF. DNA of the CDR3: TGTGCCAGCAGCTTAGAGGCCAGCTCTGGAAACACCATATATTTT.

The table lists this clonotype with a few counts. The chain combines TRBV20-1 with TRBJ2-3, with a tentative D call TRBD2 (6 bases). Between the trimmed V and J ends, which lost 0 bases and 0 bases, there was a span of 22 bases. Germline V lookup: CDR1 DFQATT, CDR2 SNEGSKA (reference sequence). CDR3 length: 19 amino acids. CDR3 amino acids: CSARDPDYLFSGSTDTQYF. The CDR3 DNA reads TGCAGTGCTAGAGACCCGGACTACCTGTTCTCCGGTAGCACAGATACGCAGTATTTT.

The chain links TRBV28 to TRBJ2-7, with 12 bases that match TRBD2. The germline gives CDR1 MDHEN, CDR2 SYDVKM. Unmatched junction bases numbered 9, after V lost 2 bases and J lost 4 bases. The CDR3 runs to 17 residues. Here the CDR3 DNA reads TGTGCCAGCAGTTTAGGGCTAGCGGGAGGGCCAGTGTACGAGCAGTACTTC. As protein: CASSLGLAGGPVYEQYF.

This clonotype showed up just a few times. This chain joins TRBV12-3 or TRBV12-4 and TRBJ2-7; D uncertain. The germline V and J ends were trimmed by 3 bases and 8 bases, with 11 bases remaining between them. The CDR3 has 12 residues. The DNA for the CDR3 is TGTGCCAGCAGTTTTTGGGGTATAAAGCAGTACTTC. Its translation is CASSFWGIKQYF.

The rearrangement links TRBV5-1 to TRBJ2-1; perhaps TRBD2 as D (6 bases). The length of the CDR3 is 15 residues. Germline CDR1 is SGHRS and CDR2 is YFSETQ. The ends were cut back, 0 bases at V and 6 bases at J, with 13 bases in the middle. The CDR3 DNA is TGCGCCAGCAGCTTGGACCCCGGCGGGGTCAATGAGCAGTTCTTC. Translating it yields CASSLDPGGVNEQFF.

Only a few counts were recorded for this clonotype. The gene calls are TRBV3-1 and TRBJ1-1; D is unclear. The V gene lost 2 bases and the J gene lost 3 bases, with 7 bases spanning the gap. The CDR3 extends over 13 amino acids. Per germline, CDR1 LGHDT and CDR2 YNNKEL (reference sequence). CDR3 region: CASSQSRDTEAFF. Written as DNA, the CDR3 is TGTGCCAGCAGCCAAAGTAGGGACACTGAAGCTTTCTTT.

The V call is TRBV27, the J call TRBJ1-1; D uncertain. This CDR3 comprises 13 residues. V was pared by 5 bases and J by 4 bases, with 11 bases between. CDR1 is MNHEY and CDR2 is SMNVEV in the germline V gene (reference sequence). The CDR3 DNA reads as TGTGCCAGCAGTGGATTTCCTGGCACTGAAGCTTTCTTT. Protein sequence: CASSGFPGTEAFF.

The chain carries TRBV5-5 and TRBJ1-1; D perhaps matches TRBD1 (6 bases). CDR1 is SGHKS, CDR2 YYEKEE, per germline (reference sequence). CDR3 length equals 17 residues. Trimming took 0 bases from V and 7 from J, leaving 22 bases between them. The DNA for the CDR3 is TGTGCCAGCAGCTTGGGGCCAGGGGAATTTTCGAGGGGTGAAGCTTTCTTT. Translated: CASSLGPGEFSRGEAFF.

The table lists this clonotype with a few counts. The chain recombines TRBV29-1 with TRBJ2-5; no reliable D call. CDR3 length: 12 residues. The V end lost 4 bases, the J end lost 5 bases, and 11 bases lay between the germline ends. Looked up from germline, CDR1 is SQVTM and CDR2 is ANQGSEA. The CDR3 sequence: CSVVSHLETQYF. The DNA for the CDR3 is TGCAGCGTTGTGTCGCACCTCGAGACCCAGTACTTC. The whole variable domain, filled in from reference TRBV29-1 and TRBJ2-5, reads SAVISQKPSRDICQRGTSLTIQCQVDSQVTMMFWYRQQPGQSLTLIATANQGSEATYESGFVIDKFPISRPNLTFSTLTVSNMSPEDSSIYLCSVVSHLETQYFGPGTRLLVL.

This chain connects TRBV29-1 to TRBJ2-7; 7 nucleotides match TRBD2. Germline V CDR1 and CDR2: SQVTM, ANQGSEA. The CDR3 contains 14 residues. J was trimmed by 5 bases and V by 0 bases; bases with no gene match: 7. The CDR3: CSVEDGLAAHEQYF. CDR3 in DNA: TGCAGCGTTGAAGATGGTCTAGCGGCCCACGAGCAGTACTTC.

The rearrangement joins TRBV7-2 to TRBJ2-7; TRBD2 might be the D (5 bases). This CDR3 comprises 15 residues. Trimming removed 5 bases at V and 3 bases at J, with 17 bases between. The germline V gene has CDR1 SGHTA and CDR2 FQGNSA. CDR3 amino acids: CASSTTGGSNYEQYF. The CDR3 DNA reads TGTGCCAGCAGCACTACCGGCGGGTCTAACTACGAGCAGTACTTC.

This clonotype showed up just a few times. CDR3 residues: CASRETGLRGTQYF. The CDR3 nucleotides read TGTGCCAGCAGGGAAACAGGGCTCCGGGGGACCCAGTACTTC. J is TRBJ2-1 and V is TRBV6-5; D is perhaps TRBD1 (6 bases). The J call may be mistaken, given a closer DNA end match to TRBJ2-5. The CDR3 has 14 amino acids. Germline V gene lookup returns CDR1 MNHEY and CDR2 SVGAGI.

This clonotype was counted between two and nine times. The genes are TRBV20-1 and TRBJ2-5, with 14 bases aligning to TRBD2. Gene TRBJ2-1 matches the end of the DNA better, so the J call may be wrong. This CDR3 contains 14 residues. Germline V gene data show CDR1 as DFQATT and CDR2 as SNEGSKA (reference sequence). CDR3 loop: CSAGTSGSYNEQFF. DNA of the CDR3: TGCAGTGCCGGGACTAGCGGGAGTTACAATGAGCAGTTCTTC.

The V gene is TRBV12-3 or TRBV12-4, the J gene TRBJ2-2, with TRBD2 identical over 7 bases. The CDR3 consists of 16 residues. The V gene end was trimmed by 6 bases and the J gene end by 5 bases; junction bases not matched to a gene: 12. CDR3 amino acids: CASRPPWGEGTGELFF. The CDR3 coding sequence is TGTGCCAGCAGGCCACCTTGGGGGGAGGGGACCGGGGAGCTGTTTTTT.